The 16 T cell receptor beta chains given below trace back to one sample, sequenced in a study of CD8+CD57+ T cells in acquired aplastic anemia. It was patients with CD8+CD57+ cell expansion by flow cytometry who were chosen for sequencing. The template used for profiling TCR beta VDJ and CDR3 was genomic DNA. TCRdb fed the reads into MiXCR, producing one record per CDR3 protein. The sample shows about 290,000 distinct CDR3 sequences, approximately 60% of them seen only once. Sequencing input: sorted CD4+, CD8+, or CD8+CD57+ T cells (not recorded which) from PBMCs. These TCRs come from a human donor with aplastic anemia.

This clonotype was seen ten or more times. This chain joins TRBV4-2 and TRBJ1-4; unclear D gene. V lost 0 bases and J lost 0, with 8 bases in between. Germline V lookup: CDR1 LGHNA, CDR2 YNFKEQ. This CDR3 region has 16 residues. For the CDR3, the DNA is TGTGCCAGCAGCCAAGATGGTAGTGCAACTAATGAAAAACTGTTTTTT. This translates into CASSQDGSATNEKLFF.

The rearrangement joins TRBV20-1 to TRBJ2-7; TRBD1 agrees at 10 bases. After removal of 0 bases from V and 5 bases from J, the junction contained 4 bases not matched to a gene. From germline, CDR1 is DFQATT and CDR2 SNEGSKA (reference sequence). The CDR3 has 14 amino acids. Written as DNA, the CDR3 is TGCAGTGCTAGAGATGGGACAGGGGCCGACGAGCAGTACTTC. It yields the protein CSARDGTGADEQYF.

This sequence joins TRBV15 and TRBJ2-1; 10 bases map to TRBD2. The length of the CDR3 is 20 residues. V gave up 1 base and J gave up 2 bases; unmatched junction bases: 14. From germline, CDR1 is LNHNV and CDR2 YYDKDF (reference sequence). The CDR3, as DNA: TGTGCCACCAGCAGAGGAGGACTAGCGGAACCTGAGAGCGCCTACAATGAGCAGTTCTTC. Its translation is CATSRGGLAEPESAYNEQFF.

V usage is TRBV7-6 and J usage is TRBJ2-5; D not resolved. The germline V gene has CDR1 SGHVS and CDR2 FNYEAQ. The CDR3 length is 13 residues. V was cut by 3 bases and J by 3 bases, with 8 bases left in between. The CDR3, as DNA: TGTGCCAGCAGCTTCGCCGCTGAAGAGACCCAGTACTTC. Translation gives CASSFAAEETQYF.

V gene TRBV19 combines with J gene TRBJ1-5; possibly TRBD1 for D (5 bases). Germline V lookup: CDR1 LNHDA, CDR2 SQIVND (reference sequence). The CDR3 consists of 15 residues. The CDR3 coding sequence is TGTGCTAGCGAACTCCAGGGAATTAGCAATCAGCCCCAGCATTTT. Protein: CASELQGISNQPQHF.

The sample holds a few counts of this clonotype. This chain joins TRBV20-1 and TRBJ1-2; 7 bases are a match to TRBD1. The V gene's germline CDR1 is DFQATT and CDR2 SNEGSKA (reference sequence). This CDR3 contains 11 residues. The V gene end was trimmed by 8 bases and the J gene end by 6 bases; junction bases not matched to a gene: 6. The CDR3 spells CSTETGNGYTF. The CDR3 nucleotides read TGCAGTACTGAGACAGGGAATGGCTACACCTTC.

The chain has TRBV6-4 and TRBJ1-1; D possibly corresponds to TRBD1 (5 bases). The CDR3 loop spans 14 amino acids. Germline lookup yields CDR1 MRHNA and CDR2 SNTAGT. V was pared by 0 bases and J by 4 bases, with 9 bases between. The CDR3 loop reads CASSDSDRGTEAFF. The CDR3 region has the DNA TGTGCCAGCAGTGACTCCGACAGAGGCACTGAAGCTTTCTTT.

Comments on this clonotype: A junction end diverges from the germline sequence, so it may reflect a read error. The chain uses TRBV10-1 and TRBJ2-5; D ambiguous. This CDR3 contains 13 residues. Germline V lookup: CDR1 WNHNN, CDR2 SYGVQD (reference sequence). CDR3 loop: CATSGRLEETQYF. DNA for the CDR3: TGTGCCACCAGTGGTCGACTTGAAGAGACCCAGTACTTC.

The genes are TRBV29-1 and TRBJ2-2; D is possibly TRBD2 (6 bases). The CDR3 contains 14 residues. CDR1 is SQVTM and CDR2 is ANQGSEA in the germline V gene. V was pared by 6 bases and J by 7 bases, with 18 bases between. The CDR3 DNA sequence: TGCAGCGTCGCGGGACCGATAAGTGGCGGGGAGCTGTTTTTT. This gives the protein CSVAGPISGGELFF.

This clonotype was detected ten times or more. V gene TRBV7-3 combines with J gene TRBJ2-2, with 7 positions matching TRBD2. The germline V gene encodes CDR1 SGHTA and CDR2 FQGTGA. This CDR3 region has 15 residues. V dropped 1 base and J dropped 8; count of bases not matched to a gene: 7. The CDR3 protein is CASSLKLASVGELFF. The CDR3 DNA is TGTGCCAGCAGCTTAAAACTAGCGTCAGTAGGGGAGCTGTTTTTT.

This clonotype was recorded a few times. This rearrangement joins TRBV7-9 to TRBJ2-7; TRBD2 might be the D (7 bases). This CDR3 spans 15 amino acids. V was cut by 4 bases and J by 0 bases, with 13 bases left in between. Germline V CDR1 and CDR2: SEHNR, FQNEAQ (reference sequence). In DNA form, the CDR3 reads TGTGCCAGCAGCTCGGGGGAGGGGGGCTCCTACGAGCAGTACTTC. This codes for CASSSGEGGSYEQYF.

The chain joins TRBV14 to TRBJ2-2, with 7 nucleotides matching TRBD1. Germline V gene data show CDR1 as SGHDN and CDR2 as FVKESK. The CDR3 is made up of 16 amino acids. The V segment lost 5 bases and the J segment 4 bases; nucleotides outside the gene matches: 10. This chain's CDR3 is CASSTIQGSVTGELFF. The CDR3 DNA follows: TGTGCCAGCAGCACGATACAGGGGTCGGTCACCGGGGAGCTGTTTTTT.

The chain has TRBV24-1 and TRBJ2-1; the match to TRBD2 covers 13 bases. V was pared by 4 bases and J by 8 bases, with 4 bases of the junction left unmatched. Per the germline V gene, CDR1 is KGHDR and CDR2 is SFDVKD. This CDR3 contains 15 residues. In DNA, the CDR3 is TGTGCCACCAGTGACCGGACTAGCGGGGGTGATGAGCAGTTCTTC. This sequence encodes CATSDRTSGGDEQFF.

On this clonotype itself: Without the conserved terminal phenylalanine or tryptophan, this CDR3 likely stems from a read error. Because the CDR3's place on the DNA is in doubt, the DNA is left out and the CDR3 is given as listed by TCRdb. The rearrangement links TRBV2 to TRBJ2-1; TRBD1, the table's D call, lacks a check against the DNA. The CDR3 is 15 residues long, ends included. From germline, CDR1 is SNHLY and CDR2 FYNNEI. The CDR3 sequence: CASRPGQGRYDEQLL.

V usage is TRBV7-9 and J usage is TRBJ1-1; a possible D gene is TRBD1 (5 bases). The CDR3 covers 13 residues. Germline lookup yields CDR1 SEHNR and CDR2 FQNEAQ (reference sequence). Trimming stripped 3 bases from V and 4 bases from J, with 9 bases between. The CDR3 bases are TGTGCCAGCAGCTTCAGGGAGGCCACTGAAGCTTTCTTT. Translation gives CASSFREATEAFF.

At least ten counts were recorded for this clonotype. This chain connects TRBV24-1 to TRBJ2-1; D may correspond to TRBD1 or TRBD2 (5 bases each). The V gene lost 9 bases and the J gene lost 7 bases, with 15 bases spanning the gap. The V gene's germline CDR1 is KGHDR and CDR2 SFDVKD. This CDR3 has 13 residues. This CDR3 is CATSWGSLNEQFF. The CDR3 region has the DNA TGTGCCACCTCTTGGGGGAGCCTTAATGAGCAGTTCTTC.